The 5 T cell receptor beta chains given below trace back to one sample, sequenced in a study of T-cell reconstitution after alpha-beta-depleted transplantation in children. Preparing the TCRbeta library involved the use of unique molecular identifiers. TCRdb reanalysed the PCR reads using MiXCR and keeps one entry per CDR3 protein. The table includes approximately 390,000 distinct CDR3 sequences, about 11% detected once. The sequences come from PBMCs from the stem cell graft donor, collected from the stem cell graft. The receptors originated from a human donor who donated a stem cell graft to a child with acute myeloid leukemia.

The chain recombines TRBV5-1 with TRBJ2-7; D is undetermined. Trimming left V 0 bases short and J 4 bases short, with 8 bases between. This CDR3 comprises 13 residues. Germline CDR1 SGHRS, CDR2 YFSETQ. In DNA form, the CDR3 reads TGCGCCAGCAGCTTGGCCGTGGCTTACGAGCAGTACTTC. As protein: CASSLAVAYEQYF.

V usage is TRBV20-1 and J usage is TRBJ2-3; TRBD2 agrees at 10 bases. The V segment lost 2 bases and the J segment 3 bases; nucleotides outside the gene matches: 5. Germline CDR1 DFQATT, CDR2 SNEGSKA (reference sequence). CDR3 size: 15 residues. CDR3 residues: CSARLAGAGTDTQYF. CDR3 nucleotides: TGCAGTGCTAGACTAGCGGGGGCGGGTACAGATACGCAGTATTTT.

This clonotype was picked up a small number of times. At one end, the junction sequence differs from germline, possibly due to a read error. The V gene is TRBV6-5, the J gene TRBJ2-7; the D gene is possibly TRBD2 (6 bases). The CDR3 is 16 residues long. The V gene's germline CDR1 is MNHEY and CDR2 SVGAGI. Written as DNA, the CDR3 is TGTGCCAGCAGTGACTCCGGCTCCGGGGGCTCCTACGAGCAGTACTTC. This sequence encodes CASSDSGSGGSYEQYF.

The V and J genes are TRBV11-2 and TRBJ2-2, with TRBD2 matching over 8 bases. V lost 1 base, J lost 1 base, and 2 bases stayed unmatched. This CDR3 is 16 amino acids long. Germline values: CDR1 SGHAT, CDR2 FQNNGV. Here the CDR3 DNA reads TGTGCCAGCAGCTTAGGACTAGCGATGAACACCGGGGAGCTGTTTTTT. Encoded protein: CASSLGLAMNTGELFF.

This clonotype appeared a few times. The V gene is TRBV12-3 or TRBV12-4, the J gene TRBJ1-2, with TRBD1 matching over 9 bases. The V segment lost 6 bases and the J segment 5 bases; nucleotides outside the gene matches: 10. This CDR3 contains 15 residues. The CDR3 sequence is CASRAGTGRAYGYTF. Written as DNA, the CDR3 is TGTGCCAGCAGGGCCGGGACAGGGAGAGCGTATGGCTACACCTTC.